This T cell receptor (beta chain) was captured in a study of blood T cells in healthy people across ages. This CDR3 spans 15 amino acids. Germline CDR1 reads SGDLS; CDR2 reads YYNGEE. Sample-barcoded 5' priming and a J-beta primer mix drove a second PCR of roughly 7 to 11 cycles. Each CDR3 protein is one row after TCRdb ran MiXCR on the 5' RACE reads. The table records 900,000 to 950,000 distinct CDR3 sequences, almost 30% of them present only once. Total RNA, at least 6 micrograms per sample, was extracted from PBMCs. This clonotype was seen a few times. Its target is not known. The junction differs from germline at one of its ends, possibly a read error. General study points: With unsorted PBMCs, a conclusive comparison of naive versus antigen-experienced cells was not possible.

The same sample was also used in a study of T cells of mothers and their children.

Source material: blood. This receptor was taken from a woman between 40 and 50 years old in good health. The chain combines TRBV9 with TRBJ2-5; 8 nucleotides align to TRBD2. The CDR3 loop reads CASGVAGGARETQYF. The CDR3 coding sequence is TGTGCCAGCGGCGTAGCCGGGGGGGCCAGAGAGACCCAGTACTTC. Variable domain in full (rest from reference TRBV9 and TRBJ2-5): DSGVTQTPKHLITATGQRVTLRCSPRSGDLSVYWYQQSLDQGLQFLIQYYNGEERAKGNILERFSAQQFPDLHSELNLSSLELGDSALYFCASGVAGGARETQYFGPGTRLLVL.